Described below is a single T cell receptor beta chain sequence and its context. Using immunoSEQ multiplex PCR, the repertoire was profiled, and TCRdb retains in-frame clones only, with some absent. Of about 160,000 clones in the sample, around 74% are singletons; the top ten hold about 3%. The data originate from a study of blood T cell repertoires in COVID-19. The overall study: In each case, the material was cDNA or gDNA derived from T cells, B-cell-depleted T cells, or PBMCs.

The CDR3 contains 10 residues. CDR1 is SQVTM and CDR2 is ANQGSEA in the germline V gene. Trimming removed 7 bases at V and 8 bases at J, with 11 bases between. The receptor was derived from a man in his sixties or seventies with acute or convalescent COVID-19. The sequencing sample was made of peripheral blood. The chain combines TRBV29-1 with TRBJ1-1; D may be TRBD1 (6 bases). This CDR3 is CSAGQEEAFF. The CDR3, as DNA: TGCAGCGCGGGACAAGAAGAAGCTTTCTTT. Looking up the rest from reference TRBV29-1 and TRBJ1-1 gives the full variable domain: SAVISQKPSRDICQRGTSLTIQCQVDSQVTMMFWYRQQPGQSLTLIATANQGSEATYESGFVIDKFPISRPNLTFSTLTVSNMSPEDSSIYLCSAGQEEAFFGQGTRLTVV.